This TCR beta chain stems from a study of vaccination and CD4 T cells after COVID-19. Study-wide background: There were six male and four female convalescents, and two of them were Hispanic.

J gave up 5 bases and V 2 bases, and 10 bases lay outside the gene matches. This CDR3 region has 16 residues. The germline V gene encodes CDR1 SGHTA and CDR2 FQGNSA. The sample's treatment: roughly 10-day PBMC culture with coronavirus spike peptide pools or control peptides (ViraFEST assay). Investigators obtained the unexposed donor's CD4+ T cells before the COVID-19 pandemic (2011-2018). Negative-selection isolation of CD4+ T cells was performed after approximately nine days of culture. A remark on this clonotype: Its antigen is as yet unknown.

Cultured CD4+ T cell DNA was sequenced using the Oncomine TCR Beta short-read assay. The authors extracted genomic DNA from cultured CD4+ T cells. One entry per CDR3 protein results from TCRdb running MiXCR on the PCR reads. The sample records more than 10,000 distinct CDR3 sequences, about 30% being singletons. Material for sequencing was CD4+ T cells from blood, cultured in vitro. This chain joins TRBV7-2 and TRBJ2-5; 8 bases fit TRBD2. This sequence was found in a human donor in good health. The CDR3 is CASSLNRREGGETQYF. The CDR3 coding sequence is TGTGCCAGCAGCTTAAACCGTCGGGAGGGTGGGGAGACCCAGTACTTC.